This T cell receptor (beta chain) was sequenced during a study of blood T cells in healthy people across ages. Points from the study as a whole: There was a strong correlation between TCR beta diversity and naive T cell percentage. Leaving the PBMCs unsorted stopped any conclusive comparison of naive versus antigen-experienced cells. Greater diversity and more naive CD4+ cells were seen in long-lived donors than in aged donors.

The use of a sample-barcoded 5' primer and a J-beta primer mix characterized a second PCR of about 7 to 12 cycles. TCRdb re-analysed the 5' RACE reads in MiXCR, keeping a single row per CDR3 protein. The profile shows 1.5 million to 2 million distinct CDR3 sequences, approximately 30% of them singletons. With respect to this clonotype: What it recognizes is unknown.

The V end was cut by 1 base, the J end by 9 bases, with 11 bases between. Germline V gene lookup returns CDR1 SGHRS and CDR2 YFSETQ. The length of the CDR3 is 14 residues. This TCR came from a woman aged 30 to 39 in good health. J is TRBJ1-6 and V is TRBV5-1; the D gene is possibly TRBD1 (6 bases). Sequencing was done on a sample of blood. CDR3 bases: TGCGCCAGCAGCTTGCGGGGGCCGACTTCACCCCTCCACTTT. This translates into CASSLRGPTSPLHF.